The 25 T cell receptor beta chains below come from one sample, sequenced in a study of beta chain features in type 1 diabetes (dated by TCRdb to the late 2010s). Results and caveats for the whole study, not just this receptor: Type 1 diabetes patients showed a moderate but significant shortening of TCRB CDR3 length in all four CD4+ subsets.

These receptors' antigens are unknown. The library was produced with the immunoSEQ multiplex PCR assay. The entire amount of isolated RNA was reverse transcribed using the High Capacity cDNA Reverse Transcription Kit, so the sequenced TCRB transcripts were expressed ones. Held by TCRdb, this immuneACCESS table contains in-frame sequences only and omits some clones. Under half of the omission traces to an unresolved V gene where checked; the cause of the rest is unknown. Present in this sample are approximately 170,000 clones, around 7.9% of which were seen just once. The ten largest clones take up roughly 0.5% of the sample. The sequenced material came from central memory CD4+ T cells from blood. The source of these receptors is a man aged 18 to 29 with type 1 diabetes.

This clone was detected a few times. The chain recombines TRBV9 with TRBJ2-3; 7 bases align to TRBD2. CDR3 size: 17 residues. Unmatched junction bases numbered 13, after V lost 2 bases and J lost 4 bases. Germline V CDR1 and CDR2: SGDLS, YYNGEE. CDR3 protein: CASSVGRGAGVSDTQYF. DNA for the CDR3: TGTGCCAGCAGCGTCGGTCGTGGGGCGGGGGTCTCAGATACGCAGTATTTT.

A few counts support this clone. CDR3 amino acids: CASSPDRWAEKLFF. The CDR3 DNA reads TGTGCCAGCAGCCCCGACAGGTGGGCTGAAAAACTGTTTTTT. The genes are TRBV27 and TRBJ1-4; weak D call: TRBD1 (6 bases). V lost 6 bases and J lost 7, with 15 bases in between. Germline lookup yields CDR1 MNHEY and CDR2 SMNVEV (reference sequence). CDR3 size: 14 residues.

The chain is built from TRBV28 and TRBJ2-7, with D possibly being TRBD1 (5 bases). Germline CDR1 MDHEN, CDR2 SYDVKM. The CDR3 extends over 14 amino acids. V was clipped by 7 bases and J by 7 bases, with 20 bases between them. Here the CDR3 DNA reads TGTGCCAGCAACCTACCTGGGGCCGTTGGAGAGCAGTACTTC. This encodes CASNLPGAVGEQYF. The full variable domain, with the rest looked up from reference TRBV28 and TRBJ2-7, is DVKVTQSSRYLVKRTGEKVFLECVQDMDHENMFWYRQDPGLGLRLIYFSYDVKMKEKGDIPEGYSVSREKKERFSLILESASTNQTSMYLCASNLPGAVGEQYFGPGTRLTVT.

In DNA form, the CDR3 reads TGCGCCAGCAGCTTGACAGGGGAAAGGAATTCACCCCTCCACTTT. Its protein is CASSLTGERNSPLHF. This chain connects TRBV5-1 to TRBJ1-6; 7 bases are a match to TRBD1. J lost 7 bases, V lost 1 base, and 5 bases had no gene match. The CDR3 consists of 15 residues. Germline CDR1 and CDR2: SGHRS and YFSETQ.

This clone was seen many times. The chain has TRBV2 and TRBJ2-2; 9 positions agree with TRBD1. V lost 10 bases to trimming and J lost 5 bases; unmatched junction nucleotides: 5. The germline V gene encodes CDR1 SNHLY and CDR2 FYNNEI. CDR3 length: 13 residues. This CDR3 reads CATRQGETGELFF. The CDR3 bases are TGTGCCACCAGACAGGGGGAGACCGGGGAGCTGTTTTTT.

This clone appeared a few times. The chain combines TRBV11-2 with TRBJ2-7, with D perhaps matching TRBD1 (6 bases). Trimming removed 5 bases from V and 4 bases from J, with 12 bases in between. This CDR3 is built from 13 residues. Germline V gene data show CDR1 as SGHAT and CDR2 as FQNNGV. The CDR3 here is CASSRQADYEQYF. DNA of the CDR3: TGTGCCAGCAGCCGACAGGCTGATTACGAGCAGTACTTC. Based on the CDR3 plus reference TRBV11-2 and TRBJ2-7, the full variable domain is EAGVAQSPRYKIIEKRQSVAFWCNPISGHATLYWYQQILGQGPKLLIQFQNNGVVDDSQLPKDRFSAERLKGVDSTLKIQPAKLEDSAVYLCASSRQADYEQYFGPGTRLTVT.

The V call is TRBV18, the J call TRBJ2-1; TRBD2 aligns across 7 bases. Per the germline V gene, CDR1 is KGHSH and CDR2 is LQKENI. The V gene end was trimmed by 1 base and the J gene end by 6 bases; junction bases not matched to a gene: 12. CDR3 length: 17 amino acids. CDR3 nucleotides: TGTGCCAGCTCACCACTAGGCGGGAGATCGTTGATCAATGAGCAGTTCTTC. Translation: CASSPLGGRSLINEQFF.

In this sample, this clone turned up a few times. The J gene is TRBJ2-3, the V gene TRBV7-2; D call uncertain. Trimming removed 0 bases from V and 2 bases from J, with 6 bases in between. Looked up from germline, CDR1 is SGHTA and CDR2 is FQGNSA. CDR3 size: 14 residues. The CDR3 DNA reads TGTGCCAGCAGCTTAGCCTTTAACACAGATACGCAGTATTTT. It is translated as CASSLAFNTDTQYF.

The sample holds a few counts of this clone. The J gene is TRBJ2-7, the V gene TRBV28; D is perhaps TRBD2 (5 bases). The V gene's germline CDR1 is MDHEN and CDR2 SYDVKM. The V and J ends lost 1 base and 2 bases respectively, with 18 bases between them. The CDR3 totals 17 residues. DNA of the CDR3: TGTGCCAGCAGTTTATTAGCGTGGGCAGACCTTCCCTACGAGCAGTACTTC. Translation: CASSLLAWADLPYEQYF.

The chain links TRBV9 to TRBJ2-3; 13 bases agree with TRBD2. The V gene's germline CDR1 is SGDLS and CDR2 YYNGEE. The CDR3 extends over 17 amino acids. V trimming: 3 bases; J trimming: 14 bases; junction bases outside the gene matches: 18. The DNA of the CDR3 is TGTGCCAGCAGCGCCCAACTAGCGGGAGGGGCTTCCGTAGTTCTGTATTTT. Amino acids: CASSAQLAGGASVVLYF.

This clone was found a few times. The chain couples TRBV29-1 to TRBJ2-7, with TRBD1 as a possible D gene (5 bases). Germline V gene lookup returns CDR1 SQVTM and CDR2 ANQGSEA. CDR3 length: 13 amino acids. The V end lost 6 bases, the J end lost 0 bases, and 12 bases lay between the germline ends. The CDR3 region is CSVRQMSSYEQYF. CDR3 nucleotides: TGCAGCGTCCGACAGATGAGCTCCTACGAGCAGTACTTC.

A few counts support this clone. The chain employs TRBV30 and TRBJ2-5; 11 bases are a match to TRBD1. The J call could be wrong; TRBJ2-7 is a better fit for the DNA end. CDR1 is GTSNPN and CDR2 is SVGIG in the germline V gene (reference sequence). The CDR3 extends over 15 amino acids. The CDR3 reads CAWSTGQGARDEQYF. In nucleotides, the CDR3 is TGTGCCTGGTCGACCGGACAGGGGGCTAGGGACGAGCAGTACTTC.

The chain recombines TRBV28 with TRBJ2-1, with D uncertain. CDR3 size: 14 residues. V dropped 5 bases and J dropped 2 bases, with 10 bases sitting between them. Per the germline V gene, CDR1 is MDHEN and CDR2 is SYDVKM. The CDR3 sequence: CASSPGSAYNEQFF. The CDR3 coding sequence is TGTGCCAGCAGTCCCGGGTCGGCCTACAATGAGCAGTTCTTC. Full variable domain (remainder filled in from reference TRBV28 and TRBJ2-1): DVKVTQSSRYLVKRTGEKVFLECVQDMDHENMFWYRQDPGLGLRLIYFSYDVKMKEKGDIPEGYSVSREKKERFSLILESASTNQTSMYLCASSPGSAYNEQFFGPGTRLTVL.

This clone was observed a few times. The rearrangement links TRBV28 to TRBJ2-7; TRBD2 matches 11 bases. The CDR3 runs to 14 residues. Looked up from germline, CDR1 is MDHEN and CDR2 is SYDVKM. V lost 8 bases to trimming and J lost 5 bases; unmatched junction nucleotides: 8. CDR3 sequence: CASLNSGGAHEQYF. The CDR3 DNA reads as TGTGCCAGCCTGAATAGCGGGGGGGCTCACGAGCAGTACTTC.

The chain employs TRBV9 and TRBJ2-3; 13 bases map to TRBD2. CDR1 and CDR2 (germline): SGDLS, YYNGEE. This CDR3 comprises 13 residues. Losses at the gene ends were 8 bases for V and 5 bases for J; bases not matched to a gene: 2. The CDR3 DNA sequence: TGTGCCAGTGGACTAGCGGGAGTAGATACGCAGTATTTT. This encodes CASGLAGVDTQYF.

CDR3 coding DNA: TGCGCCAGCAGCAGGGAACCGGGACAGGGGGATTCTGAGCAGTTCTTC. It yields the protein CASSREPGQGDSEQFF. The chain has TRBV5-1 and TRBJ2-1; TRBD1 agrees at 11 bases. This CDR3 has 16 residues. V lost 4 bases to trimming and J lost 9 bases; unmatched junction nucleotides: 12. The germline gives CDR1 SGHRS, CDR2 YFSETQ. Combining the CDR3 with reference TRBV5-1 and TRBJ2-1 gives the whole variable domain KAGVTQTPRYLIKTRGQQVTLSCSPISGHRSVSWYQQTPGQGLQFLFEYFSETQRNKGNFPGRFSGRQFSNSRSEMNVSTLELGDSALYLCASSREPGQGDSEQFFGPGTRLTVL.

J is TRBJ2-1 and V is TRBV7-9, with D tentatively TRBD1 (6 bases). This CDR3 spans 18 amino acids. Germline V gives CDR1 SEHNR, CDR2 FQNEAQ (reference sequence). Trimming removed 7 bases from V and 7 bases from J, with 29 bases in between. As DNA, the CDR3 is TGTGCCAGCACCCTCAATACAGGGAGCTTCTCGGGAAAGAATGAGCAGTTCTTC. Its translation is CASTLNTGSFSGKNEQFF.

This rearrangement joins TRBV5-1 to TRBJ2-3; a weak D match, TRBD2 (6 bases). CDR1 is SGHRS, CDR2 YFSETQ, per germline. The CDR3 has 16 residues. Between the trimmed V and J ends, which lost 4 bases and 0 bases, there was a span of 15 bases. Written as DNA, the CDR3 is TGCGCCAGCAGCCGCGGGAATAGCGGTAGCACAGATACGCAGTATTTT. This encodes CASSRGNSGSTDTQYF. The complete variable domain, with remaining parts taken from reference TRBV5-1 and TRBJ2-3, reads KAGVTQTPRYLIKTRGQQVTLSCSPISGHRSVSWYQQTPGQGLQFLFEYFSETQRNKGNFPGRFSGRQFSNSRSEMNVSTLELGDSALYLCASSRGNSGSTDTQYFGPGTRLTVL.

The chain combines TRBV6-4 with TRBJ2-7; D not resolved. Looked up from germline, CDR1 is MRHNA and CDR2 is SNTAGT. The CDR3 loop spans 17 amino acids. The V gene lost 2 bases and the J gene lost 0 bases, with 17 bases spanning the gap. In DNA form, the CDR3 reads TGTGCCAGCAGTGACCCACCGAGTAGAGCCCGCTCCTACGAGCAGTACTTC. This sequence encodes CASSDPPSRARSYEQYF.

The gene calls are TRBV5-4 and TRBJ1-1, with 9 bases aligning to TRBD1. This CDR3 spans 16 amino acids. V dropped 2 bases and J dropped 1; count of bases not matched to a gene: 6. Germline loops: CDR1 SGHNT, CDR2 YYREEE (reference sequence). CDR3 DNA sequence: TGTGCCAGCAGCTTATTCGGGACAGGGTGGAACACTGAAGCTTTCTTT. It encodes CASSLFGTGWNTEAFF.

V is TRBV9 and J is TRBJ2-7; 7 positions agree with TRBD2. This CDR3 has 13 amino acids. The J segment lost 4 bases and the V segment lost 4 bases, leaving 5 bases of the junction unmatched. CDR1 SGDLS and CDR2 YYNGEE come from the germline V gene. CDR3: CASSTGGGYEQYF. The CDR3 nucleotides read TGTGCCAGCAGCACGGGGGGAGGATACGAGCAGTACTTC.

In its sample, this clone was seen a few times. The chain has TRBV7-2 and TRBJ2-1; 9 bases fit TRBD1. Germline-derived CDR1 and CDR2 are SGHTA and FQGNSA. J lost 4 bases, V lost 4 bases, and 5 bases had no gene match. The CDR3 consists of 15 residues. CDR3: CASSSWTGDYNEQFF. DNA for the CDR3: TGTGCCAGCAGCTCATGGACAGGGGATTACAATGAGCAGTTCTTC.

The chain combines TRBV6-1 with TRBJ2-7, with a tentative D call TRBD2 (6 bases). Germline CDR1 is MNHNS and CDR2 is SASEGT. The CDR3 consists of 13 residues. Deletions cut 7 bases from V and 4 bases from J, with 14 bases between. CDR3 DNA: TGTGCCAGCATTCACCAAAGCGGGTACGAGCAGTACTTC. Its translation: CASIHQSGYEQYF.

The table lists this clone with a few counts. The V and J genes are TRBV5-6 and TRBJ2-7; TRBD1 aligns across 7 bases. The ends lost 5 bases at V and 6 bases at J; junction bases unmatched: 14. The germline CDR1 and CDR2 sequences are SGHDT and YYEEEE. This CDR3 has 15 residues. The CDR3 DNA reads TGTGCCAGCAGTTGGGGTGGGACAGCGAGGGCCGAGCAGTACTTC. It codes for CASSWGGTARAEQYF.

The CDR3 protein is CASSSTSGRASEQFF. For the CDR3, the DNA is TGTGCCAGTAGTTCGACTAGCGGGAGGGCCAGTGAGCAGTTCTTC. The V and J genes are TRBV19 and TRBJ2-1; 14 bases match TRBD2. This CDR3 contains 15 residues. The germline gives CDR1 LNHDA, CDR2 SQIVND (reference sequence). Unmatched junction bases numbered 6, after V lost 5 bases and J lost 9 bases.